This TCR beta chain was sequenced during a study of blood T cell repertoires in COVID-19 (dated by TCRdb to 2018 to 2020). A note on the overall study: Collaborator samples came from the United States, Italy and Spain and covered acute and convalescent phases of COVID-19. The material from the prospective study consisted of cDNA or gDNA derived from T cells, B-cell-depleted T cells, or PBMCs. Deeply sampled blood TCRbeta repertoires from subjects exposed to, actively infected with, or recovered from COVID-19 were included in the dataset. A freely available public database, intended as a resource for researchers studying the immune response to SARS-CoV-2, is where the repertoires were released. The samples were drawn from the first 160 participants of the ongoing ImmuneRACE study and from 950 to 1,500 subjects provided by 6 global collaborators. A de-identified subject ID, COVID-19 status, age in years and sex were almost always included in the sample metadata. Where available, HLA class I and class II types were obtained from metadata supplied by the sample provider rather than from assay-based typing. Here is what the overall study found, with its caveats: The quantity of clinical and demographic metadata differed by source and by participant and was supplied without curation.

Including cysteine and phenylalanine, the CDR3 has 15 amino acids. The only DNA kept is the CDR3, 45 bases in frame from the first base. Deletion took 6 bases off V and 1 base off J, with a span of 10 bases between the germline ends. CDR1 and CDR2 are drawn from the germline V gene (reference sequence): MNHEY, SMNVEV. In the case of this clone: This receptor's antigen is unknown. Per-base quality was not reported, and no clone a single base away is much larger than it.

The immunoSEQ Assay, a bias-controlled multiplex PCR, was used to amplify TCRbeta CDR3 regions from genomic DNA. The authors' analysis ran thus. The number of nucleated cells in each sample was estimated by amplification of reference gene primers within the assay. To quantify the absolute abundance of each unique TCRbeta CDR3 rearrangement, sequence reads were collapsed and filtered. For each sample, productive Simpson clonality was calculated by taking the square root of Simpson's diversity index across productive rearrangements. TCRdb re-hosts the immuneACCESS table, in-frame sequences only. Its copies lack some clones; in the studies checked, an unresolved V gene accounts for under half of them, and the cause for the rest is not known. Clonal size and the V and J genes are those of that table, whereas D and trimming came from the DNA. This sample gives hundreds of thousands of clones in total; 83% of them show up just once. Together, the top ten hold around a tenth of the sample.

Samples from volunteer blood donors who had recovered from COVID-19 were contributed by a second Seattle source. The collaborating institutions used their own protocols to collect whole blood in K2EDTA tubes. For TCRbeta analysis, collaborators shipped samples as frozen whole blood, isolated PBMCs, or DNA extracted from either of those sample types. The source is a woman aged 45-65 years who had recovered from COVID-19. The sequenced sample was peripheral blood. Rearrangement joined TRBV27 to TRBJ1-6, with the D gene too uncertain to name. The CDR3: CASSWAGSYNSPLHF. The nucleotide sequence is TGTGCCAGCAGCTGGGCGGGGTCCTATAATTCACCCCTCCACTTT.